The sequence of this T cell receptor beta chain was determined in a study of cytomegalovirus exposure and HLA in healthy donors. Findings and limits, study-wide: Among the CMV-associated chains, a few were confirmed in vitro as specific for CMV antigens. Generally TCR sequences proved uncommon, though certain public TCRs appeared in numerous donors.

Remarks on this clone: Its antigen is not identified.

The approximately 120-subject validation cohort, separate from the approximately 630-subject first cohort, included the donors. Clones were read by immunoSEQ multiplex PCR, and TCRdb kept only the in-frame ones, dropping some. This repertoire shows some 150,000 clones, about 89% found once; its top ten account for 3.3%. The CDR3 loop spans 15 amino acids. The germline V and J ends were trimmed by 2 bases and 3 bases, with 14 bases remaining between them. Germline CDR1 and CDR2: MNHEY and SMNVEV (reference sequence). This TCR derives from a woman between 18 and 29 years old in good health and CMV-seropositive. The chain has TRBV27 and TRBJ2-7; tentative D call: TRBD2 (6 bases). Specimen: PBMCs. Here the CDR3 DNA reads TGTGCCAGCAGTTTAGAATCGGGAGTAGGCTACGAGCAGTACTTC. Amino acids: CASSLESGVGYEQYF.